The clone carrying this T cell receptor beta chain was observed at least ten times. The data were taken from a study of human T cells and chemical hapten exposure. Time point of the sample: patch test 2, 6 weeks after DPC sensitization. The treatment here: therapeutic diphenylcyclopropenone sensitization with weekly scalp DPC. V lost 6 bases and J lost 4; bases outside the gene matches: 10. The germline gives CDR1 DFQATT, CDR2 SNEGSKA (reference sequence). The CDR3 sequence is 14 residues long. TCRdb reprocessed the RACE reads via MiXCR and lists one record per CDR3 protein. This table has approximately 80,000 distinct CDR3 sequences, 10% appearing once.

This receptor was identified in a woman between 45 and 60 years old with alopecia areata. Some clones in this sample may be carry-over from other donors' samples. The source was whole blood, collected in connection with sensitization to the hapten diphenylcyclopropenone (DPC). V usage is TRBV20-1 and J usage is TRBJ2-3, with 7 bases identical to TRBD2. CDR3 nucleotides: TGCAGTGCCAGGACTAGATCTATCGCAGATACGCAGTATTTT. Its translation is CSARTRSIADTQYF.